Shown below are 20 T cell receptor beta chains from a single sample sequenced in a study of CD8 T cells in ankylosing spondylitis. TCRdb re-analysed the 5' RACE reads in MiXCR, keeping a single row per CDR3 protein. The sample gives 30,000 to 45,000 distinct CDR3 sequences, 8% to 13% of which show up once; about 19% is in the top ten. The specimen sequenced was synovial fluid, either unsorted or a sorted T cell fraction (not recorded which). These TCRs come from a male donor with ankylosing spondylitis.

The V gene is TRBV4-3, the J gene TRBJ2-2; D ambiguous. Trimming stripped 6 bases from V and 6 bases from J, with 17 bases between. CDR3 length equals 15 residues. Germline values: CDR1 LGHNA, CDR2 YSLEER. In DNA, the CDR3 is TGCGCCAGCAGACCTGGTGTATTATATCCCGGGGAGCTGTTTTTT. Protein product: CASRPGVLYPGELFF.

This clonotype was counted a few times. The chain is built from TRBV6-1 and TRBJ2-7; 8 bases are a match to TRBD1. V dropped 7 bases and J dropped 1; count of bases not matched to a gene: 9. The CDR3 has 15 residues. Germline values: CDR1 MNHNS, CDR2 SASEGT. DNA for the CDR3: TGTGCCAGCACCAGACAGGGGACCCCTTCCTACGAGCAGTACTTC. Its translation is CASTRQGTPSYEQYF.

This clonotype was seen a few times. V usage is TRBV30 and J usage is TRBJ2-2, with no clear D. This CDR3 region has 13 residues. The germline V gene encodes CDR1 GTSNPN and CDR2 SVGIG (reference sequence). V lost 3 bases and J lost 3, with 8 bases in between. The CDR3 spells CAWRGFYTGELFF. CDR3 DNA: TGTGCCTGGAGGGGGTTTTACACCGGGGAGCTGTTTTTT.

The sample holds many counts of this clonotype. The gene calls are TRBV10-3 and TRBJ1-3; 7 positions match TRBD1. CDR1 and CDR2 (germline): ENHRY, SYGVKD. The trim removed 4 bases at V and 3 bases at J, leaving 6 bases unmatched. The CDR3 runs 15 residues. CDR3 bases: TGTGCCATCAGTGGGGGACAGCTAAATGGAAACACCATATATTTT. This codes for CAISGGQLNGNTIYF.

This clonotype was observed many times. V gene TRBV6-5 combines with J gene TRBJ2-1; 11 bases align to TRBD2. The J segment lost 7 bases and the V segment lost 7 bases, leaving 12 bases of the junction unmatched. Germline CDR1 is MNHEY and CDR2 is SVGAGI. The CDR3 is made up of 16 amino acids. DNA for the CDR3: TGTGCCAGCACTTGGGGTGCGACTAGCGGGAAGAATGAGCAGTTCTTC. Translated: CASTWGATSGKNEQFF.

V usage is TRBV7-9 and J usage is TRBJ2-3; TRBD1 or TRBD2 may be the D gene (6 bases each). Trimming took off 11 bases at V and 1 base at J, with 16 bases between the two ends. The V gene's germline CDR1 is SEHNR and CDR2 FQNEAQ (reference sequence). This CDR3 spans 14 amino acids. In nucleotides, the CDR3 is TGTGCCGCTGGGACGGGGGCTGGCACAGATACGCAGTATTTT. It specifies CAAGTGAGTDTQYF. Full variable domain (missing parts from reference TRBV7-9 and TRBJ2-3): DTGVSQNPRHKITKRGQNVTFRCDPISEHNRLYWYRQTLGQGPEFLTYFQNEAQLEKSRLLSDRFSAERPKGSFSTLEIQRTEQGDSAMYLCAAGTGAGTDTQYFGPGTRLTVL.

The V call is TRBV5-4, the J call TRBJ2-5; tentative D call: TRBD2 (5 bases). The CDR3 covers 14 residues. The germline V and J ends were trimmed by 0 bases and 5 bases, with 11 bases remaining between them. Germline CDR1 is SGHNT and CDR2 is YYREEE (reference sequence). In DNA form, the CDR3 reads TGTGCCAGCAGCTTGGCGAGGGCCGGGGAGACCCAGTACTTC. Translated: CASSLARAGETQYF.

This clonotype occurred many times. V is TRBV20-1 and J is TRBJ1-2; D not resolved. Germline CDR1 and CDR2: DFQATT and SNEGSKA (reference sequence). The CDR3 has 10 amino acids. V was pared by 3 bases and J by 4 bases, with 3 bases between. CDR3 DNA sequence: TGCAGTGCTAGCTTCTATGGCTACACCTTC. It is translated as CSASFYGYTF.

Remarks on this clonotype: The germline gene is not matched at one end of the junction; a read error may be the cause. The rearrangement uses TRBV5-1 and TRBJ2-7; TRBD2 matches at 14 bases. Germline loops: CDR1 SGHRS, CDR2 YFSETQ. This CDR3 comprises 15 residues. CDR3 coding DNA: TGCGCCAGCAGCTTTGGGGGACTAGCGGGAGACGAGCGGTACTTC. It codes for CASSFGGLAGDERYF.

This clonotype was counted a few times. The rearrangement uses TRBV18 and TRBJ2-5; D is tentatively TRBD1 or TRBD2 (5 bases each). V lost 5 bases and J lost 3, with 7 bases in between. The CDR3 runs to 12 residues. From germline, CDR1 is KGHSH and CDR2 LQKENI. The CDR3 sequence: CASSLGEETQYF. In DNA form, the CDR3 reads TGTGCCAGCTCATTGGGGGAAGAGACCCAGTACTTC.

In its sample, this clonotype was seen a few times. The chain has TRBV12-3 or TRBV12-4 and TRBJ1-1, with TRBD1 as a possible D gene (5 bases). V lost 11 bases and J lost 2, with 18 bases in between. The CDR3 is 14 amino acids. The CDR3, as DNA: TGTGCCGTTCCAGACGGGGGACCTAACACTGAAGCTTTCTTT. It specifies CAVPDGGPNTEAFF.

This clonotype occurred many times. The rearrangement links TRBV2 to TRBJ2-2; a possible D gene is TRBD1 (6 bases). V gave up 6 bases and J gave up 1 base, with 6 bases separating them. Germline CDR1 SNHLY, CDR2 FYNNEI. This CDR3 has 13 amino acids. The CDR3 DNA reads as TGTGCCAGCAGGGACAGGAACACCGGGGAGCTGTTTTTT. Translated, it gives CASRDRNTGELFF.

This clonotype was detected ten times or more. The genes are TRBV4-1 and TRBJ2-1, with no clear D. Trimming pared 0 bases from V and 6 bases from J, leaving 12 bases between. The CDR3 has 15 amino acids. From germline, CDR1 is MGHRA and CDR2 YSYEKL. The CDR3 nucleotides read TGCGCCAGCAGCCAAGAAGAGACTTGGGGCAATGAGCAGTTCTTC. Its protein is CASSQEETWGNEQFF.

In nucleotides, the CDR3 is TGTGCCAGCAGCCCAGTCGGAGGGGACACAGATACGCAGTATTTT. It translates to CASSPVGGDTDTQYF. V gene TRBV7-9 combines with J gene TRBJ2-3; D possibly corresponds to TRBD2 (6 bases). V lost 5 bases and J lost 2, with 14 bases in between. Germline CDR1 SEHNR, CDR2 FQNEAQ (reference sequence). This CDR3 is 15 amino acids long.

This clonotype was seen at least ten times. This chain links TRBV11-2 with TRBJ1-1; 7 bases map to TRBD1. Germline V gene lookup returns CDR1 SGHAT and CDR2 FQNNGV. V trimming: 5 bases; J trimming: 3 bases; junction bases outside the gene matches: 12. The CDR3 covers 16 residues. The CDR3 nucleotides are TGTGCCAGCAGCCCAGGGGGGGGCACCGGGTACACTGAAGCTTTCTTT. This encodes CASSPGGGTGYTEAFF.

This clonotype was seen more than once but under ten times. The gene calls are TRBV4-2 and TRBJ2-1; 13 positions agree with TRBD2. CDR3 length: 17 residues. Losses at the gene ends were 5 bases for V and 7 bases for J; bases not matched to a gene: 11. Germline-derived CDR1 and CDR2 are LGHNA and YNFKEQ. CDR3 sequence reads: CASSGRTSGSIRNEQFF. The CDR3, as DNA: TGTGCCAGCAGCGGTCGGACTAGCGGGAGTATCAGGAATGAGCAGTTCTTC.

Ten or more counts support this clonotype. The chain uses TRBV5-1 and TRBJ1-4, with 7 positions matching TRBD1. The CDR3 runs to 16 residues. CDR1 and CDR2 from the germline V gene are SGHRS and YFSETQ. Unmatched junction bases numbered 14, after V lost 7 bases and J lost 5 bases. CDR3 region: CASGSGQARDNEKLFF. CDR3 bases: TGCGCCAGCGGTTCAGGACAGGCGAGGGACAATGAAAAACTGTTTTTT.

The chain has TRBV27 and TRBJ2-7; TRBD1 aligns across 9 bases. Looked up from germline, CDR1 is MNHEY and CDR2 is SMNVEV (reference sequence). Germline trimming cut 5 bases from V and 7 bases from J; bases unmatched to any gene: 9. This CDR3 contains 14 residues. The CDR3 DNA reads TGTGCCAGCAGTCGGGCGGGACAGGGTGTTGAGCAGTACTTC. Encoded protein: CASSRAGQGVEQYF.

At least ten counts were recorded for this clonotype. The rearrangement uses TRBV29-1 and TRBJ1-3, with 9 nucleotides matching TRBD1. This CDR3 is 14 amino acids long. Germline CDR1 reads SQVTM; CDR2 reads ANQGSEA. V shed 7 bases, J shed 3 bases, and the junction held 7 bases outside the gene matches. The CDR3 coding sequence is TGCAGCGCATGGGACAGGGAAGATGGAAACACCATATATTTT. As protein: CSAWDREDGNTIYF. Drawing the rest from reference TRBV29-1 and TRBJ1-3, the complete variable domain is SAVISQKPSRDICQRGTSLTIQCQVDSQVTMMFWYRQQPGQSLTLIATANQGSEATYESGFVIDKFPISRPNLTFSTLTVSNMSPEDSSIYLCSAWDREDGNTIYFGEGSWLTVV.

This clonotype has a count of ten or more. The V and J genes are TRBV15 and TRBJ2-2, with D maybe TRBD1 (5 bases). Looked up from germline, CDR1 is LNHNV and CDR2 is YYDKDF (reference sequence). V lost 4 bases to trimming and J lost 3 bases, with 15 bases between them. The CDR3 loop spans 16 amino acids. CDR3: CATSTYAGQDTGELFF. The CDR3 nucleotides are TGTGCCACCAGCACCTACGCAGGGCAGGACACCGGGGAGCTGTTTTTT.